The next 26 T cell receptor beta chains were all read from a single sample in a study of OX40 agonist ivuxolimab in advanced cancers. This table comes from immunoSEQ multiplex PCR, and its TCRdb copy is limited to in-frame clones, with some not included. The sample has around 58,000 clones, roughly 91% seen once; the top ten hold 1.2% to 1.5%. Sequencing used CD4+ or CD8+ T cells sorted from blood, obtained in a trial of the OX40 agonist ivuxolimab. These receptors all come from an adult with an advanced solid tumor such as melanoma, head and neck, liver or kidney cancer.

This chain connects TRBV2 to TRBJ1-1; possibly TRBD1 for D (6 bases). Germline CDR1 and CDR2: SNHLY and FYNNEI. The V and J ends lost 4 bases and 2 bases respectively, with 11 bases between them. The CDR3 totals 14 residues. CDR3 protein: CASSGGARNTEAFF. CDR3 bases: TGTGCCAGCAGTGGGGGGGCTCGAAACACTGAAGCTTTCTTT.

This clone was counted a few times. The V gene is TRBV5-1, the J gene TRBJ2-7; the D gene is possibly TRBD2 (6 bases). In germline, CDR1 is SGHRS, CDR2 YFSETQ. The CDR3 covers 15 residues. The V end was cut by 0 bases, the J end by 0 bases, with 10 bases between. This CDR3 reads CASSLADGSSYEQYF. The CDR3 DNA sequence: TGCGCCAGCAGCTTGGCCGACGGGAGCTCCTACGAGCAGTACTTC.

The J gene is TRBJ1-2, the V gene TRBV27; D might be TRBD1 (5 bases). Trimming removed 4 bases at V and 8 bases at J, with 20 bases between. CDR3 size: 15 residues. CDR1 and CDR2 (germline): MNHEY, SMNVEV (reference sequence). The CDR3 DNA sequence: TGTGCCAGCAGTTCCTCCGGGACTCAGAGACGGGGCTACACCTTC. Protein product: CASSSSGTQRRGYTF.

This sequence joins TRBV11-2 and TRBJ2-1; TRBD2 might be the D (6 bases). CDR1 is SGHAT, CDR2 FQNNGV, per germline. Trimming stripped 4 bases from V and 0 bases from J, with 13 bases between. The CDR3 contains 16 residues. The CDR3 DNA reads as TGTGCCAGCAGCTCCTACCGGGGGAGCTCCTACAATGAGCAGTTCTTC. It encodes CASSSYRGSSYNEQFF.

The chain recombines TRBV6-1 with TRBJ1-6, with D maybe TRBD1 (5 bases). This CDR3 contains 11 residues. CDR1 is MNHNS and CDR2 is SASEGT in the germline V gene. V was shortened by 6 bases and J by 10 bases, with 7 bases between the two germline ends. In DNA form, the CDR3 reads TGTGCCAGCAGGCGGGACTCACCCCTCCACTTT. Protein sequence: CASRRDSPLHF.

This sequence joins TRBV11-3 and TRBJ2-2; no definite D call. The CDR3 spans 14 residues. V was shortened by 1 base and J by 1 base, with 4 bases between the two germline ends. CDR1 is SGHNT and CDR2 is YENEEA in the germline V gene. The DNA for the CDR3 is TGTGCCAGCAGCTTAGGCGGGAACACCGGGGAGCTGTTTTTT. This translates into CASSLGGNTGELFF.

This sequence joins TRBV6-6 and TRBJ2-1, with 7 bases matching TRBD2. This CDR3 is built from 14 residues. From germline, CDR1 is MNHNY and CDR2 SVGAGI (reference sequence). Trimming cost V 7 bases and J 2 bases; bases outside gene matches: 5. This CDR3 is CASTGGRTYNEQFF. Here the CDR3 DNA reads TGTGCCAGCACGGGGGGTAGAACCTACAATGAGCAGTTCTTC.

The chain links TRBV9 to TRBJ1-1; TRBD1 matches at 9 bases. The junction had 9 bases not matched to a gene; V was cut back by 4 bases and J by 5 bases. Germline values: CDR1 SGDLS, CDR2 YYNGEE. This CDR3 has 15 amino acids. In nucleotides, the CDR3 is TGTGCCAGCAGCCCCGGGACAGGGCATGGGACTGAAGCTTTCTTT. As protein: CASSPGTGHGTEAFF.

The chain employs TRBV28 and TRBJ1-5, with D uncertain. Trimming took off 6 bases at V and 6 bases at J, with 18 bases between the two ends. This CDR3 contains 15 residues. Germline CDR1 reads MDHEN; CDR2 reads SYDVKM. CDR3 region: CASSPQPGLGQPQHF. CDR3 DNA: TGTGCCAGCAGCCCCCAGCCGGGGTTAGGTCAGCCCCAGCATTTT.

As DNA, the CDR3 is TGTGCCAGCAGCTCCCCGTCGGGGGGCTATGGCTACACCTTC. It encodes CASSSPSGGYGYTF. J is TRBJ1-2 and V is TRBV27; D possibly corresponds to TRBD1 (5 bases). The CDR3 consists of 14 residues. Trimming cost V 6 bases and J 4 bases, with 15 bases left between them. CDR1 is MNHEY and CDR2 is SMNVEV in the germline V gene (reference sequence).

The table lists this clone with a few counts. CDR3 protein: CASSLGTGELFF. The CDR3 DNA is TGTGCCAGCAGTTTAGGGACCGGGGAGCTGTTTTTT. The rearrangement joins TRBV27 to TRBJ2-2; no reliable D call. The V end was cut by 2 bases, the J end by 5 bases, with 3 bases between. CDR3 length equals 12 residues. CDR1 and CDR2 (germline): MNHEY, SMNVEV (reference sequence).

The chain is built from TRBV11-2 and TRBJ2-7; a weak D match, TRBD2 (5 bases). This CDR3 has 13 amino acids. Trimming removed 0 bases at V and 7 bases at J, with 10 bases between. Germline loops: CDR1 SGHAT, CDR2 FQNNGV. The CDR3 here is CASSLDRGGEQYF. The CDR3 DNA follows: TGTGCCAGCAGCTTAGATCGTGGCGGGGAGCAGTACTTC.

This clone was seen more than once but under ten times. The chain employs TRBV5-1 and TRBJ2-7; 8 nucleotides agree with TRBD2. Looked up from germline, CDR1 is SGHRS and CDR2 is YFSETQ. The V segment lost 7 bases and the J segment 5 bases; nucleotides outside the gene matches: 17. The CDR3 covers 16 residues. CDR3 amino acids: CASRSGGGAITHEQYF. The CDR3 DNA is TGCGCCAGCCGGTCGGGGGGGGGCGCAATTACTCACGAGCAGTACTTC.

V usage is TRBV5-1 and J usage is TRBJ2-1, with 10 bases identical to TRBD1. V gave up 4 bases and J gave up 9 bases; unmatched junction bases: 10. The CDR3 extends over 15 amino acids. Germline V CDR1 and CDR2: SGHRS, YFSETQ. The CDR3 nucleotides are TGCGCCAGCAGCATACAGACAGGGGGCAATGGTGAGCAGTTCTTC. Residues: CASSIQTGGNGEQFF.

The rearrangement uses TRBV19 and TRBJ2-2; unclear D gene. With 7 bases removed from V and 3 bases from J, the gap between germline ends came to 6 bases. CDR3 length: 12 residues. Germline V lookup: CDR1 LNHDA, CDR2 SQIVND (reference sequence). CDR3 DNA sequence: TGTGCCAGTAATCGGGACACCGGGGAGCTGTTTTTT. Protein: CASNRDTGELFF.

The chain is built from TRBV7-2 and TRBJ2-6; 13 bases line up with TRBD2. This CDR3 region has 18 residues. Germline V gene lookup returns CDR1 SGHTA and CDR2 FQGNSA. The ends lost 5 bases at V and 2 bases at J; junction bases unmatched: 6. The CDR3 DNA reads as TGTGCCAGCAGCCCGGGACTAGCGGGGAACGCTGGGGCCAACGTCCTGACTTTC. Translation gives CASSPGLAGNAGANVLTF.

The chain recombines TRBV5-1 with TRBJ1-1; TRBD1 matches 7 bases. The CDR3 extends over 14 amino acids. Germline V CDR1 and CDR2: SGHRS, YFSETQ. After removal of 4 bases from V and 5 bases from J, the junction contained 8 bases not matched to a gene. This CDR3 is CASSNRGRSTEAFF. In DNA, the CDR3 is TGCGCCAGCAGCAACAGGGGCCGGAGTACTGAAGCTTTCTTT.

The genes are TRBV30 and TRBJ2-5; TRBD1 might be the D (5 bases). This CDR3 comprises 12 residues. V was cut by 5 bases and J by 7 bases, with 14 bases left in between. CDR1 is GTSNPN and CDR2 is SVGIG in the germline V gene (reference sequence). The CDR3 reads CAWDQGRGTQYF. CDR3 bases: TGTGCCTGGGACCAGGGAAGGGGGACCCAGTACTTC.

This clone was observed a few times. The CDR3 reads CASSLGYGELFF. The CDR3 DNA reads as TGCGCCAGCAGCTTGGGGTACGGGGAGCTGTTTTTT. The chain recombines TRBV5-1 with TRBJ2-2; D is unresolved. V lost 0 bases and J 7 bases, leaving 4 bases between the germline ends. Germline loops: CDR1 SGHRS, CDR2 YFSETQ. The length of the CDR3 is 12 residues.

This chain uses TRBV4-1 with TRBJ2-7; 7 bases align to TRBD1. Trimming at V came to 1 base and at J to 2 bases, leaving 11 bases not matched to a gene. Per the germline V gene, CDR1 is MGHRA and CDR2 is YSYEKL. This CDR3 comprises 17 residues. The CDR3 region is CASSQGAGQVGPYEQYF. In DNA, the CDR3 is TGCGCCAGCAGCCAAGGGGCAGGACAGGTCGGACCCTACGAGCAGTACTTC.

The chain recombines TRBV5-6 with TRBJ2-7; perhaps TRBD2 as D (5 bases). Trimming shortened V by 6 bases and J by 2 bases, and 9 bases separated the two germline ends. CDR1 SGHDT and CDR2 YYEEEE come from the germline V gene. The CDR3 has 12 amino acids. The CDR3 DNA is TGTGCCAGCACGGGGAGAACCTACGAGCAGTACTTC. Translated: CASTGRTYEQYF.

The CDR3 here is CASSFSSGAVTEAFF. The DNA of the CDR3 is TGTGCCAGCAGCTTTTCGTCAGGCGCAGTGACTGAAGCTTTCTTT. This rearrangement joins TRBV5-8 to TRBJ1-1; D gene ambiguous. Trimming shortened V by 2 bases and J by 5 bases, and 16 bases separated the two germline ends. Germline V gives CDR1 SGHTS, CDR2 YDEGEE. The CDR3 consists of 15 residues. Complete variable domain (other parts from reference TRBV5-8 and TRBJ1-1): EAGVTQSPTHLIKTRGQQATLRCSPISGHTSVYWYQQALGLGLQFLLWYDEGEERNRGNFPPRFSGRQFPNYSSELNVNALELEDSALYLCASSFSSGAVTEAFFGQGTRLTVV.

Here the CDR3 DNA reads TGTGCCATTGCGGACTATAGCAATCAGCCCCAGCATTTT. Translation gives CAIADYSNQPQHF. The rearrangement uses TRBV10-3 and TRBJ1-5, with D uncertain. This CDR3 spans 13 amino acids. Germline CDR1 and CDR2: ENHRY and SYGVKD. V was shortened by 9 bases and J by 0 bases, with 9 bases between the two germline ends.

The chain employs TRBV19 and TRBJ2-3, with 8 bases fitting TRBD2. V trimming: 4 bases; J trimming: 0 bases; junction bases outside the gene matches: 6. This CDR3 is 16 amino acids long. The germline CDR1 and CDR2 sequences are LNHDA and SQIVND (reference sequence). The CDR3, as DNA: TGTGCCAGTAGTAATATCGGGGGGGATAGCACAGATACGCAGTATTTT. This encodes CASSNIGGDSTDTQYF. Full variable domain (missing parts from reference TRBV19 and TRBJ2-3): DGGITQSPKYLFRKEGQNVTLSCEQNLNHDAMYWYRQDPGQGLRLIYYSQIVNDFQKGDIAEGYSVSREKKESFPLTVTSAQKNPTAFYLCASSNIGGDSTDTQYFGPGTRLTVL.

The chain employs TRBV14 and TRBJ2-3; TRBD2 aligns across 7 bases. CDR3 length: 15 residues. Germline V CDR1 and CDR2: SGHDN, FVKESK. J lost 0 bases, V lost 5 bases, and 5 bases had no gene match. The chain's CDR3 is CASSSKRGSTDTQYF. In DNA, the CDR3 is TGTGCCAGCAGCTCTAAGCGGGGCAGCACAGATACGCAGTATTTT.

The V and J genes are TRBV11-2 and TRBJ2-7; D might be TRBD2 (5 bases). Germline lookup yields CDR1 SGHAT and CDR2 FQNNGV. The CDR3 extends over 15 amino acids. Trimming shortened V by 0 bases and J by 0 bases, and 9 bases separated the two germline ends. The CDR3 region is CASSLDLTSSYEQYF. CDR3 sequence (DNA): TGTGCCAGCAGCTTAGATCTCACTAGCTCCTACGAGCAGTACTTC.